These 5 T cell receptor beta chains share one sample of origin, sequenced in a study of response to subunit inactivated influenza vaccine. TCRdb ran MiXCR on the RT-PCR reads and lists one entry per CDR3 protein. Of 500,000 or so distinct CDR3 sequences listed, approximately 10% are singletons. This specimen consisted of PBMCs from blood, obtained more than 35 days after vaccination. These receptors all stem from a man aged 45-65 years who received an inactivated influenza vaccine.

This clonotype was seen more than once but under ten times. The chain recombines TRBV7-9 with TRBJ2-7; either TRBD1 or TRBD2 may fit D (6 bases each). This CDR3 spans 15 amino acids. Germline V gene sequence: CDR1 SEHNR, CDR2 FQNEAQ (reference sequence). V was clipped by 1 base and J by 6 bases, with 16 bases between them. The CDR3 nucleotides are TGTGCCAGCAGCTTAGTGTCGTGGACAGCGGGCGAGCAGTACTTC. It yields the protein CASSLVSWTAGEQYF.

This clonotype appeared a few times. This chain connects TRBV20-1 to TRBJ2-7, with TRBD2 matching 10 bases. The CDR3 is 14 residues long. The V and J ends lost 0 bases and 5 bases, in that order; junction bases with no gene match: 4. Germline V gene sequence: CDR1 DFQATT, CDR2 SNEGSKA (reference sequence). CDR3 DNA: TGCAGTGCTAGAGATCTAGGACTAGCGGACGAGCAGTACTTC. It specifies CSARDLGLADEQYF.

The chain couples TRBV7-8 to TRBJ2-1, with TRBD2 matching over 12 bases. This CDR3 is 16 amino acids long. Germline V gene sequence: CDR1 SGHVS, CDR2 FQNEAQ. Losses at the gene ends were 2 bases for V and 5 bases for J; bases not matched to a gene: 4. CDR3 amino acids: CASSLRLAGGHNEQFF. In DNA form, the CDR3 reads TGTGCCAGCAGCTTAAGGCTAGCGGGAGGGCACAATGAGCAGTTCTTC.

This clonotype was seen a handful of times. This chain joins TRBV24-1 and TRBJ2-1, with 9 bases that match TRBD1. The germline V gene has CDR1 KGHDR and CDR2 SFDVKD. After removal of 1 base from V and 8 bases from J, the junction contained 11 bases not matched to a gene. The CDR3 runs to 17 residues. CDR3 protein: CATSDFLSDRGSHEQFF. The CDR3 bases are TGTGCCACCAGTGATTTTCTGTCGGACAGGGGAAGCCATGAGCAGTTCTTC.

A few counts support this clonotype. Here the CDR3 reads CASSEGVIAGNTIYF. The CDR3 bases are TGTGCCAGCAGCGAGGGGGTGATCGCTGGAAACACCATATATTTT. The chain combines TRBV9 with TRBJ1-3; D might be TRBD1 (6 bases). There are 15 residues in the CDR3. Germline V lookup: CDR1 SGDLS, CDR2 YYNGEE. V was shortened by 3 bases and J by 2 bases, with 12 bases between the two germline ends.